This T cell receptor (beta chain) was recovered during a study of neurological immune-mediated disorders (dated by TCRdb to about 2019). Regarding the study in general: Peripheral blood TCR-beta repertoires from HTLV-I-associated myelopathy (HAM/TSP) patients, multiple sclerosis patients and healthy controls were compared by UMI-based sequencing. The roughly 100 TCR-beta libraries covered PBMC samples along with longitudinal samples, technical triplicates, and paired sorted CD4+ and CD8+ T-cell subsets. Longitudinal HAM/TSP donors and healthy donors each had 3 time-points at intervals of roughly 3-40 months. Of the 70 or so subjects in the cohort, some 14 were HAM/TSP patients, 34 were multiple sclerosis patients, and approximately 20 were healthy controls.

Study-level results and caveats: Expanded clones from different subjects shared no identical CDR3 amino acid sequences, which suggests that TCR-beta repertoires were private in all groups. The highest TCR clonal expansion was observed in HAM/TSP patients, whereas the lowest was observed in MS patients, even when compared with healthy controls.

Including the terminal cysteine and phenylalanine, the CDR3 comprises 17 residues. Only CDR3 DNA remains: 51 bases, in frame from the first base. V is cut by 0 bases and J by 0 bases, and the space between the germline ends is 10 bases. CDR1 and CDR2, looked up from the germline V gene, are KGHDR and SFDVKD. Reading the label with the study, this specimen's time point is: longitudinal time-point 1 (baseline). The healthy controls were volunteers from a blood bank in Maryland, USA. For unsorted PBMC libraries, 2 million PBMCs were used after storage in RNAlater at -80 degrees C until RNA extraction. PBMCs were separated from peripheral blood using Ficoll-Hypaque density gradient centrifugation and then cryopreserved in liquid nitrogen. cDNA synthesis used template-switch 5'RACE with a primer carrying a 10-nucleotide random unique molecular identifier tagging each TCR transcript. Each sequencing run produced over 160 million TCR-beta sequences covering 15-18 subjects. Total RNA was extracted with the RNeasy kit. The KAPA Real-time Library Amplification kit was used to amplify TCR-beta VDJ regions with primers targeting the TCR constant region and the 5'RACE anchor. Sample indexes and Illumina adaptors were added in a first PCR, after which library yield was increased in a second PCR. After Ampure bead purification, the roughly 650 bp TCR product was size-selected on a 2% E-gel SizeSelection system. Before pooling, library quality was checked on a Bioanalyzer, concentration was measured with Qubit, and libraries were quantified with the Kapa Library Quantification kit. An Illumina HiSeq 2500 was used to sequence the libraries paired-end at 2 x 150 bp. To increase sequence diversity, roughly 25-31% phiX was spiked into each library pool. The paper's processing steps were these. The UMI-based MiGEC pipeline processed quality-filtered reads and removed over 80% of raw TCR sequences during error correction. IMGT germline references were used for aligning VDJ genes, and each clonotype was defined as a unique CDR3 amino acid sequence together with its V-J genes. Clonal expansion, Shannon diversity and CDR3 relatedness were evaluated with VDJtools (CalcPairwiseDistances, ClusterSamples), while phylogenetic trees were built in CLCbio workbench. A clone was classed as expanded if it had 8 or more unique UMIs, a cutoff based on coefficient-of-variation modelling across technical triplicates. TCRdb passed the public sequencing reads through fastp at Q25 and MiXCR, retaining productive beta sequences. Entries that share a CDR3 protein sequence are merged under the most common genes and DNA. TCRdb assigned the V and J calls; the authors' analysis was not used. The sample contains some 49,000 distinct CDR3 sequences, about 9.1% of them found a single time. About 1.6% of the sample comes from the top ten.

At least ten counts were recorded for this clonotype. No antigen is known for it. Nothing much larger sits one base from this clone, and base qualities are not available. The receptor chain draws on TRBV24-1 and TRBJ2-2, with TRBD2 perhaps the D gene, on 6 matching bases. This clonotype was obtained from a woman aged 40 to 50 in good health. Sequenced input: PBMCs. In nucleotides, the sequence is TGTGCCACCAGTGATTTGATGGCGGGGCCGAACACCGGGGAGCTGTTTTTT. This translates into CATSDLMAGPNTGELFF.